Below, one T cell receptor (beta chain) is given with its context. Its antigen remains unidentified. The sample belongs to a study of siplizumab effects on memory and regulatory T cells. Whole-study results and caveats: Siplizumab gave mappable alloreactive CD4+ clones an average Treg-derived fraction of under 70%, against roughly 29% in controls. Greater diversity than memory cells seemed evident in naive T cells, which also appeared to be major alloresponse contributors.

Around 10^5 TCR templates underwent assay in each sample. Measured with immunoSEQ multiplex PCR; TCRdb has only the in-frame clones, and not every one. The table records about 72,000 clones, less than 95% of them present only once. Trimming took off 4 bases at V and 4 bases at J, with 15 bases between the two ends. CDR1 is SGHVS, CDR2 FNYEAQ, per germline. This CDR3 is 15 amino acids long. V usage is TRBV7-6 and J usage is TRBJ2-3, with D perhaps given as TRBD1 or TRBD2 (6 bases each). The sample taken for sequencing was CD8+ T cells sorted from blood. This sequence was found in a human donor in good health. Here the CDR3 DNA reads TGTGCCAGCAGCTACGGGTTTCGGGGGCCAGATACGCAGTATTTT. Translating gives CASSYGFRGPDTQYF.